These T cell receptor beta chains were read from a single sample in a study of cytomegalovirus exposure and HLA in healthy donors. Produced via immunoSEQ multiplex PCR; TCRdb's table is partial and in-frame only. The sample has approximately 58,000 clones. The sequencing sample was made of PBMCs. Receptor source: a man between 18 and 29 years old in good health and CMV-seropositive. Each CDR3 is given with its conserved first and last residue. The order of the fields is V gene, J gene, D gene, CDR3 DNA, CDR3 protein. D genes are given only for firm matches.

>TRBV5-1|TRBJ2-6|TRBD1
TGCGCCAGCGGGACAGGGGGACACTCTGGGGCCAACGTCCTGACTTTC
CASGTGGHSGANVLTF
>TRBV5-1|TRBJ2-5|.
TGCGCCAGCAGCTTGGCTCCGGCTGGGGGGGCAGAGACCCAGTACTTC
CASSLAPAGGAETQYF
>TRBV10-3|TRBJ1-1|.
TGTGCCATCAGGGCCTCCAATACAAGGAACACTGAAGCTTTCTTT
CAIRASNTRNTEAFF
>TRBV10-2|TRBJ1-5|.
TGCGCCAGCAGATTAGACAGTAATCAGCCCCAGCATTTT
CASRLDSNQPQHF
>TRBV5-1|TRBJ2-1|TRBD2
TGCGCCAGCAGCTTCCTCGGGACTAAGGTCTTC
CASSFLGTKVF
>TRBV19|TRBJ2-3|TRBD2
TGTGCCAGTCTTGAAGGGGTCTCTAGCGGCGTCGCAGATACGCAGTATTTT
CASLEGVSSGVADTQYF
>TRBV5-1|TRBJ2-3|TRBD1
TGCGCCAGCAGCCGGACAGGGGGGGAGGATACGCAGTATTTT
CASSRTGGEDTQYF
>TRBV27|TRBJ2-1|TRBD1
TGTGCCAGCAGTGCGGACAGGGGCCTCTACAATGAGCAGTTCTTC
CASSADRGLYNEQFF
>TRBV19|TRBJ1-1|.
TGTGCCAGTAGTTTGACAGCGAACACTGAAGCTTTCTTT
CASSLTANTEAFF
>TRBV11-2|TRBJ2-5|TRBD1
TGTGCCAGCAGCCGGGACAGGACGCAAGAGACCCAGTACTTC
CASSRDRTQETQYF
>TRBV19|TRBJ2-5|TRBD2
TGTGCCAGTAGTATGCGGGGACTAGCGAGAGAGACCCAGTACTTC
CASSMRGLARETQYF
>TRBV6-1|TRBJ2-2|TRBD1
TGTGCCAGCAACTTGGACAGGCACACCGGGGAGCTGTTTTTT
CASNLDRHTGELFF
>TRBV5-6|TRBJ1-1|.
TGTGCCAGCAGCTTTGGGCTCGGGGAGGGTGCTTTCTTT
CASSFGLGEGAFF
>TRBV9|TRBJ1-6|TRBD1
TGTGCCAGCGGAGGACAGGAGAATTCACCCCTCCACTTT
CASGGQENSPLHF
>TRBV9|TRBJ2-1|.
TGTGCCAGCAGCGTCCCTCGGACTGAATTGAGCTCCTACAATGAGCAGTTCTTC
CASSVPRTELSSYNEQFF
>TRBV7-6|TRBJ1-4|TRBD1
TGTGCCAGCAGCCTAGGGGGACAGAACTTTGAAAAACTGTTTTTT
CASSLGGQNFEKLFF
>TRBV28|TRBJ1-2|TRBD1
TGTGCCAGCATCTCCAGGGGGGATGACTATTTCGGCTACACCTTC
CASISRGDDYFGYTF
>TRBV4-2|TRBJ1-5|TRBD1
TGTGCCAGCAGCCCGGGACAGAATCAGCCCCAGCATTTT
CASSPGQNQPQHF
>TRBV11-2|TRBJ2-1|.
TGTGCCAGCAGCCTCGAGGGCGAGCAGTTCTTC
CASSLEGEQFF
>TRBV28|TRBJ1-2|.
TGTGCCAGCAGTCCCCAGGGGTTCGATGGCTACACCTTC
CASSPQGFDGYTF
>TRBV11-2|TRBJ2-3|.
TGTGCCAGCAGCTTAGCTATTAGCACAGATACGCAGTATTTT
CASSLAISTDTQYF
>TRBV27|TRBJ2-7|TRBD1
TGTGCCAGCAGTTTACCTCCTAACCCGGGACAGGACGACGAGCAGTACTTC
CASSLPPNPGQDDEQYF
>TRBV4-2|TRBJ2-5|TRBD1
TGTGCCAGCAGCCAAGGACAGGGTGGAGAGACCCAGTACTTC
CASSQGQGGETQYF
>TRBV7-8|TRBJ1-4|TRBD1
TGTGCCAGCAGCTCGGACAGGAGCTCCCTTATTGATGAAAAACTGTTTTTT
CASSSDRSSLIDEKLFF
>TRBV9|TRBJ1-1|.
TGTGCCAGCAGCAACGGCACTGAAGCTTTCTTT
CASSNGTEAFF
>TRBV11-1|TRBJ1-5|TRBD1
TGTGCCAGCAGCGCTAGAGGACAGGGCAATCAGCCCCAGCATTTT
CASSARGQGNQPQHF
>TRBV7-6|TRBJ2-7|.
TGTGCCAGCAGCCCCGACAGGAACTACGAGCAGTACTTC
CASSPDRNYEQYF
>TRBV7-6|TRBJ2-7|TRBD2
TGTGCCAGCAGCATGGCGGGAGGCTACGAGCAGTACTTC
CASSMAGGYEQYF
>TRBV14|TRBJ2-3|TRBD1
TGTGCCAGCAGCCCCAGGACAGGCCTTTTCACAGATACGCAGTATTTT
CASSPRTGLFTDTQYF
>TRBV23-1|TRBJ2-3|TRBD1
TGCGCCAGCAGTCGTGGCCTCCGACAGGGCTTGGTAGATACGCAGTATTTT
CASSRGLRQGLVDTQYF
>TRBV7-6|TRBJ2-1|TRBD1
TGTGCCAGCAGCTCCCGGACAGGGAGCAATGAGCAGTTCTTC
CASSSRTGSNEQFF
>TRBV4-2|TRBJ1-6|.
TGTGCCAGCAGCCAAGACAGCTCCTATAATTCACCCCTCCACTTT
CASSQDSSYNSPLHF
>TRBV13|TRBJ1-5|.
TGTGCCAGCAGCCTTGGCAGGGTAAACGATCAGCCCCAGCATTTT
CASSLGRVNDQPQHF
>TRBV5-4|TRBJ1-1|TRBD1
TGTGCCAGCAGCTCCCTAGAGGACAGGCTGGCTTTCTTT
CASSSLEDRLAFF
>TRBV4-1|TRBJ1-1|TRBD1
TGCGCCAGCAGCCGGACAGGGGGACTGGAAGCTTTCTTT
CASSRTGGLEAFF
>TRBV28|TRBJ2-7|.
TGTGCCAGCAGGACCTCGGGACTCCTCTACGAGCAGTACTTC
CASRTSGLLYEQYF
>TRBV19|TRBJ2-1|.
TGTGCCAGTAGTATAGATCACCGGGAGTCCTACAATGAGCAGTTCTTC
CASSIDHRESYNEQFF
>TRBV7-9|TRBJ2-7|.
TGTGCCAGCAGCTTCCTCTACGAGCAGTACTTC
CASSFLYEQYF
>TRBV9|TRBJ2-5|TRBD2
TGTGCCAGCAGCTACGGGGGACTAGCGGGAAATGGGGAGACCCAGTACTTC
CASSYGGLAGNGETQYF
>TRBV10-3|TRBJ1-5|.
TGTGCCATCAGTGAGTTGGGGGGTAGCAATCAGCCCCAGCATTTT
CAISELGGSNQPQHF
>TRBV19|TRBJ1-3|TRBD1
TGTGCCAGTAGTTACCGGGACAGGGGATCCCCTGGAAACGCCATATATTTT
CASSYRDRGSPGNAIYF